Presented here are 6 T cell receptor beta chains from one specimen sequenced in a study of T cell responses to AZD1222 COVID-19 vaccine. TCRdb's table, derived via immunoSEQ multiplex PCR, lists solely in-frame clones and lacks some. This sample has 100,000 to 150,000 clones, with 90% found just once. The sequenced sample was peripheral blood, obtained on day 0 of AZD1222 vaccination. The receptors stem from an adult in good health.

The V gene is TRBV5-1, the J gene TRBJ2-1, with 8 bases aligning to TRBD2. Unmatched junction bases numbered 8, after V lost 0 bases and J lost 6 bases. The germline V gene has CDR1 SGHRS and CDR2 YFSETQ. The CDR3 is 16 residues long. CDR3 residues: CASSLVVSGIGNEQFF. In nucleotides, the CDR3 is TGCGCCAGCAGCTTGGTAGTTAGCGGGATTGGCAATGAGCAGTTCTTC. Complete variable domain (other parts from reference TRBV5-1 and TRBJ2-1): KAGVTQTPRYLIKTRGQQVTLSCSPISGHRSVSWYQQTPGQGLQFLFEYFSETQRNKGNFPGRFSGRQFSNSRSEMNVSTLELGDSALYLCASSLVVSGIGNEQFFGPGTRLTVL.

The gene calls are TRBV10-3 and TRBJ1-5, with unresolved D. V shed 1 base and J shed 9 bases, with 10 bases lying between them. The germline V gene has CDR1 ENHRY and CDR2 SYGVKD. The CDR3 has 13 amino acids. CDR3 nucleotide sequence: TGTGCCATCAGTGAGTTGAAAGACGGGCCCCAGCATTTT. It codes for CAISELKDGPQHF.

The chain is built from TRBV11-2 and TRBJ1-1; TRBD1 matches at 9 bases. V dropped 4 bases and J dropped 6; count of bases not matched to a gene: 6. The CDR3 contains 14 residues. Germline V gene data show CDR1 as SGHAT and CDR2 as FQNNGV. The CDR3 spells CASSSTGGSAEAFF. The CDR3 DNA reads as TGTGCCAGCAGCTCGACAGGGGGATCCGCTGAAGCTTTCTTT.

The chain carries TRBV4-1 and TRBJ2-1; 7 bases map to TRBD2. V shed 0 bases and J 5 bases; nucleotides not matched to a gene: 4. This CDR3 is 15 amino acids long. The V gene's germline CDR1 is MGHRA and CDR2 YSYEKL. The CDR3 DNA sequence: TGCGCCAGCAGCCAAGAGGCGGGAGCCCACAATGAGCAGTTCTTC. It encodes CASSQEAGAHNEQFF.

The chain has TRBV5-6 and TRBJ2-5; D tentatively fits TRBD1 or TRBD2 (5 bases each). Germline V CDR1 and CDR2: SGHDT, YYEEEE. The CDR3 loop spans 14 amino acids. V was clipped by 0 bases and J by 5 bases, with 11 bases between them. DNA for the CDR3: TGTGCCAGCAGCTTGGCAGGGACGCGGGAGACCCAGTACTTC. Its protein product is CASSLAGTRETQYF.

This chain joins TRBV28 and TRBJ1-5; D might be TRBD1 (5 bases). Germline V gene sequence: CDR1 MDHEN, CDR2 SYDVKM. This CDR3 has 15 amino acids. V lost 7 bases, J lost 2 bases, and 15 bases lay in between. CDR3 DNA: TGTGCCAGCACTCAAGCCCAGGGTGGCAATCAGCCCCAGCATTTT. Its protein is CASTQAQGGNQPQHF.